The rows below give T cell receptor beta chains drawn from one sample of a study of CD4 T cell repertoires and nickel. From the RT-PCR reads, TCRdb called clonotypes with MiXCR, one entry per CDR3 protein. Of about 160 distinct CDR3 sequences listed, roughly two thirds were seen once; the top ten hold under 20%. What was sequenced was CD4+ T cells from blood, not recorded whether cultured. The receptors were sampled from a human donor in a nickel allergy study, with or without nickel allergy (not recorded which). It is not recorded whether this sample comes from one donor or several. CDR3s include the opening cysteine and the closing phenylalanine or tryptophan. The D gene is left open where the match is weak. Part of the rows lack a size; the others show once, few, many or a class for expanded clones.

v_gene: TRBV9
j_gene: TRBJ2-2
d_gene: TRBD2
abundance: .
CDR3aa: CASTFSGGATGELFF
CDR3nt: TGTGCCAGCACCTTTAGCGGGGGGGCCACCGGGGAGCTGTTTTTT

v_gene: TRBV28
j_gene: TRBJ1-2
d_gene: .
abundance: few
CDR3aa: CASSVETFYGYTF
CDR3nt: TGTGCCAGCAGCGTTGAAACGTTCTATGGCTACACCTTC

v_gene: TRBV5-1
j_gene: TRBJ2-5
d_gene: .
abundance: .
CDR3aa: CASSHGLDGGQTQYF
CDR3nt: TGCGCCAGCAGCCACGGACTTGATGGGGGCCAGACCCAGTACTTC

v_gene: TRBV28
j_gene: TRBJ2-3
d_gene: .
abundance: .
CDR3aa: CASSSYAILTDTQYF
CDR3nt: TGTGCCAGCAGTTCCTATGCGATCCTCACAGATACGCAGTATTTT

v_gene: TRBV10-3
j_gene: TRBJ2-1
d_gene: .
abundance: .
CDR3aa: CAISGTRGQFF
CDR3nt: TGTGCCATCAGTGGAACGAGGGGGCAGTTCTTC

v_gene: TRBV6-5
j_gene: TRBJ1-1
d_gene: .
abundance: .
CDR3aa: CASSRTMNTEAFF
CDR3nt: TGTGCCAGCAGTCGGACAATGAACACTGAAGCTTTCTTT

v_gene: TRBV7-2
j_gene: TRBJ1-3
d_gene: .
abundance: .
CDR3aa: CASSLTRGGGNTIYF
CDR3nt: TGTGCCAGCAGCTTAACGCGCGGGGGGGGAAACACCATATATTTT

v_gene: TRBV5-1
j_gene: TRBJ2-1
d_gene: .
abundance: .
CDR3aa: CASSLGGQLAYNEQFF
CDR3nt: TGCGCCAGCAGCTTGGGCGGACAGCTAGCCTACAATGAGCAGTTCTTC

v_gene: TRBV18
j_gene: TRBJ2-1
d_gene: TRBD2
abundance: .
CDR3aa: CASSPPGLAGNEQFF
CDR3nt: TGTGCCAGCTCACCACCCGGACTAGCGGGAAATGAGCAGTTCTTC

v_gene: TRBV20-1
j_gene: TRBJ1-5
d_gene: .
abundance: few
CDR3aa: CSAKTPNQPQHF
CDR3nt: TGCAGTGCTAAAACCCCTAATCAGCCCCAGCATTTT

v_gene: TRBV5-1
j_gene: TRBJ2-3
d_gene: .
abundance: .
CDR3aa: CASNLGTTDTQYF
CDR3nt: TGCGCCAGCAACCTTGGTACGACAGATACGCAGTATTTT

v_gene: TRBV10-3
j_gene: TRBJ2-5
d_gene: .
abundance: .
CDR3aa: CAISGGLGETQYF
CDR3nt: TGTGCCATCAGTGGGGGTTTAGGAGAGACCCAGTACTTC

v_gene: TRBV19
j_gene: TRBJ2-5
d_gene: TRBD1
abundance: .
CDR3aa: CASSTLGQGETQYF
CDR3nt: TGTGCCAGTAGTACCCTCGGACAGGGAGAGACCCAGTACTTC

v_gene: TRBV7-8
j_gene: TRBJ2-6
d_gene: .
abundance: few
CDR3aa: CASSLYPGFSGANVLTF
CDR3nt: TGTGCCAGCAGCTTATACCCAGGGTTCTCTGGGGCCAACGTCCTGACTTTC

v_gene: TRBV7-9
j_gene: TRBJ1-4
d_gene: TRBD1
abundance: .
CDR3aa: CASSKVRTGGVEKLFF
CDR3nt: TGTGCCAGCAGTAAAGTCCGGACAGGGGGTGTAGAAAAACTGTTTTTT

v_gene: TRBV4-1
j_gene: TRBJ2-3
d_gene: TRBD2
abundance: .
CDR3aa: CASSQGLAGVTDTQYF
CDR3nt: TGCGCCAGCAGCCAGGGACTAGCGGGGGTCACAGATACGCAGTATTTT

v_gene: TRBV10-3
j_gene: TRBJ2-3
d_gene: TRBD2
abundance: .
CDR3aa: CATLAGYEDTQYF
CDR3nt: TGTGCCACCTTAGCGGGGTACGAAGATACGCAGTATTTT

v_gene: TRBV4-1
j_gene: TRBJ2-3
d_gene: TRBD2
abundance: few
CDR3aa: CASSQENGLAGSSTDTQYF
CDR3nt: TGCGCCAGCAGCCAAGAGAATGGGCTAGCGGGATCTAGCACAGATACGCAGTATTTT

v_gene: TRBV2
j_gene: TRBJ2-3
d_gene: .
abundance: .
CDR3aa: CASSEGGNLDTQYF
CDR3nt: TGTGCCAGCAGTGAAGGAGGCAATCTCGATACGCAGTATTTT

v_gene: TRBV6-5
j_gene: TRBJ2-7
d_gene: TRBD1
abundance: .
CDR3aa: CASSSDGQGSYEQYF
CDR3nt: TGTGCCAGCAGTTCGGATGGACAGGGGTCCTACGAGCAGTACTTC

v_gene: TRBV7-2
j_gene: TRBJ2-7
d_gene: TRBD1
abundance: .
CDR3aa: CASSPDRQGYEQYF
CDR3nt: TGTGCCAGCAGCCCTGATCGACAGGGCTACGAGCAGTACTTC

v_gene: TRBV19
j_gene: TRBJ1-5
d_gene: .
abundance: .
CDR3aa: CATRQDNQPQHF
CDR3nt: TGTGCCACCCGACAGGACAATCAGCCCCAGCATTTT

v_gene: TRBV5-1
j_gene: TRBJ2-3
d_gene: .
abundance: .
CDR3aa: CASSLRQPTDTQYF
CDR3nt: TGCGCCAGCAGCTTGAGGCAGCCCACAGATACGCAGTATTTT

v_gene: TRBV28
j_gene: TRBJ1-6
d_gene: TRBD1
abundance: .
CDR3aa: CASKQGSSPLHF
CDR3nt: TGTGCCAGCAAACAGGGGAGTTCACCCCTCCACTTT

v_gene: TRBV6-6
j_gene: TRBJ1-5
d_gene: TRBD1
abundance: .
CDR3aa: CASRDSQLPQHF
CDR3nt: TGTGCCAGCCGGGACAGCCAGTTGCCCCAGCATTTT

v_gene: TRBV7-6
j_gene: TRBJ1-1
d_gene: .
abundance: .
CDR3aa: CASSLGWGRGDEAFF
CDR3nt: TGTGCCAGCAGCTTAGGATGGGGGCGCGGGGATGAAGCTTTCTTT

v_gene: TRBV27
j_gene: TRBJ2-5
d_gene: TRBD1
abundance: .
CDR3aa: CASSLLGTGLTTQYF
CDR3nt: TGTGCCAGCAGTTTATTAGGGACAGGGCTTACGACCCAGTACTTC

v_gene: TRBV5-4
j_gene: TRBJ2-1
d_gene: TRBD2
abundance: .
CDR3aa: CASSLGREGNNEQFF
CDR3nt: TGTGCCAGCAGCTTAGGGCGGGAGGGTAACAATGAGCAGTTCTTC

v_gene: TRBV4-3
j_gene: TRBJ1-3
d_gene: TRBD1
abundance: .
CDR3aa: CASSQSGTGNTIYF
CDR3nt: TGCGCCAGCAGCCAATCCGGGACAGGGAACACCATATATTTT

v_gene: TRBV20-1
j_gene: TRBJ2-5
d_gene: TRBD1
abundance: few
CDR3aa: CSAGTEGETQYF
CDR3nt: TGCAGTGCCGGGACAGAAGGAGAGACCCAGTACTTC